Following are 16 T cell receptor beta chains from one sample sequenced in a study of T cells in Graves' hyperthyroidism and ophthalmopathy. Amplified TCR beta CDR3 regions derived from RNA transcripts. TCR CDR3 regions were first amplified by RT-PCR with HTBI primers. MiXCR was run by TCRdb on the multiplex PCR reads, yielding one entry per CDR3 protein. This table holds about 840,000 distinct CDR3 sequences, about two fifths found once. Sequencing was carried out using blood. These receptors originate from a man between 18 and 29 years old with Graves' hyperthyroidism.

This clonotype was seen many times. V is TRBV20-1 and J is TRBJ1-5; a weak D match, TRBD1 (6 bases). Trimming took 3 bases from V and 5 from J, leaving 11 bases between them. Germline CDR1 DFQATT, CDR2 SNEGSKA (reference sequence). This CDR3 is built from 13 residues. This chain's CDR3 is CSARGAGDQPQHF. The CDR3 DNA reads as TGCAGTGCTAGGGGGGCAGGGGATCAGCCCCAGCATTTT.

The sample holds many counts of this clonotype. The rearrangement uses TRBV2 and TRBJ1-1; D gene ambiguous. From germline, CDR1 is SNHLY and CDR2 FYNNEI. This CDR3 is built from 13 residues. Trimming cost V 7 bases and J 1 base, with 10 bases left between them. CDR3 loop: CASNGRTNTEAFF. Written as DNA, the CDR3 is TGTGCCAGCAATGGCAGGACGAACACTGAAGCTTTCTTT.

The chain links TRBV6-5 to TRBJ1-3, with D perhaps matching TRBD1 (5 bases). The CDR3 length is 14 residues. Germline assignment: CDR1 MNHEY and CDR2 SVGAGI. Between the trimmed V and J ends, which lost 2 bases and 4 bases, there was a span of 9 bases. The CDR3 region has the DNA TGTGCCAGCAGTTACGGGGGGACGGGAAACACCATATATTTT. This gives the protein CASSYGGTGNTIYF.

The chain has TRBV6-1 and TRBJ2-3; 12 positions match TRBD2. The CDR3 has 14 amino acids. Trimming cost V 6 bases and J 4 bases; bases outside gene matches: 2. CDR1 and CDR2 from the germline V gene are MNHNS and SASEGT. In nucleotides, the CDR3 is TGTGCCAGCAGAGGACTAGCGGGGCCAGATACGCAGTATTTT. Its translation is CASRGLAGPDTQYF.

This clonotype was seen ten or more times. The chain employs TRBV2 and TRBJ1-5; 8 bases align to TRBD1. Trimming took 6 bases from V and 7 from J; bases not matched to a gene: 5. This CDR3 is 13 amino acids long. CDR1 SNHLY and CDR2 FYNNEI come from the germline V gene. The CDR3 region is CASRTGDSQPQHF. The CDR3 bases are TGTGCCAGCAGGACAGGGGATAGCCAGCCCCAGCATTTT.

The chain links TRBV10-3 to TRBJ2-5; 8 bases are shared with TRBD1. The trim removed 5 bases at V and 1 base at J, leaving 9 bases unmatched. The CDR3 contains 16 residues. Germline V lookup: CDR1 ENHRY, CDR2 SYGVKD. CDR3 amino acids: CAISPDRGWGQETQYF. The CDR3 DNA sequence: TGTGCCATCAGTCCCGACAGGGGATGGGGCCAAGAGACCCAGTACTTC.

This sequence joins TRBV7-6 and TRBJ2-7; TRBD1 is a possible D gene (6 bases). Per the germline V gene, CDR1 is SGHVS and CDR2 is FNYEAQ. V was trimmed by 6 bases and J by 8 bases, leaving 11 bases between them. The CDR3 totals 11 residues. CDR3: CASSPRDKQYF. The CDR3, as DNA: TGTGCCAGCAGTCCTCGGGACAAGCAGTACTTC.

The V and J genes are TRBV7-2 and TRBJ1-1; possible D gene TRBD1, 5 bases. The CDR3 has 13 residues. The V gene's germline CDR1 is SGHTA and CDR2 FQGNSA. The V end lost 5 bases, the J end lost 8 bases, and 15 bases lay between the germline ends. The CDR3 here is CASSPDKRIEAFF. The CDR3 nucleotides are TGTGCCAGCAGCCCGGACAAAAGGATAGAAGCTTTCTTT.

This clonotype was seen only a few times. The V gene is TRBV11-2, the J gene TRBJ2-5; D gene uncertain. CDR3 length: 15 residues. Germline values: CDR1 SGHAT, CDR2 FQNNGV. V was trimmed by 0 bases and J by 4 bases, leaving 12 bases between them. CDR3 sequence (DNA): TGTGCCAGCAGCTTAGATCGGGCACCTCGAGAGACCCAGTACTTC. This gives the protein CASSLDRAPRETQYF. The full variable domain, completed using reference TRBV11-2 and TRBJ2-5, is EAGVAQSPRYKIIEKRQSVAFWCNPISGHATLYWYQQILGQGPKLLIQFQNNGVVDDSQLPKDRFSAERLKGVDSTLKIQPAKLEDSAVYLCASSLDRAPRETQYFGPGTRLLVL.

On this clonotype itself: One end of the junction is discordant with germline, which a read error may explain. CDR3 residues: CATWTGDSPTPNYEQYF. The CDR3 DNA is TGTGCCACCTGGACAGGGGATTCCCCGACCCCCAATTACGAGCAGTACTTC. This chain joins TRBV10-1 and TRBJ2-7; TRBD1 matches 9 bases. This CDR3 region has 17 residues. Germline lookup yields CDR1 WNHNN and CDR2 SYGVQD (reference sequence).

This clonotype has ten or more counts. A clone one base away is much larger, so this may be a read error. Here the CDR3 DNA reads TGTGCCAGCAGTGGGGGGACTCAGCCCCAGCATTTT. Protein: CASSGGTQPQHF. The chain has TRBV2 and TRBJ1-5; D might be TRBD1 (5 bases). Trimming took 4 bases from V and 6 from J, leaving 7 bases between them. The CDR3 spans 12 residues. Per germline, CDR1 SNHLY and CDR2 FYNNEI.

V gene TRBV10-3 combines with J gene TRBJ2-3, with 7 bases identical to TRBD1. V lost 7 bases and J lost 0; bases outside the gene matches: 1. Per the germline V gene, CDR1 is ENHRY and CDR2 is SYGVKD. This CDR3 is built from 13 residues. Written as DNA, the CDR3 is TGTGCCATCAAGGGGGCAAGCACAGATACGCAGTATTTT. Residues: CAIKGASTDTQYF.

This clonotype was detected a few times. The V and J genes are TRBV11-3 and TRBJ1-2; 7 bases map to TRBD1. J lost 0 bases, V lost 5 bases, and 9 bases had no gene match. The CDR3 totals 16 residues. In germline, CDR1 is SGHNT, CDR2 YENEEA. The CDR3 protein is CASSHRDSHTNYGYTF. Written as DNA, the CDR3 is TGTGCCAGCAGCCATCGGGACAGCCATACTAACTATGGCTACACCTTC.

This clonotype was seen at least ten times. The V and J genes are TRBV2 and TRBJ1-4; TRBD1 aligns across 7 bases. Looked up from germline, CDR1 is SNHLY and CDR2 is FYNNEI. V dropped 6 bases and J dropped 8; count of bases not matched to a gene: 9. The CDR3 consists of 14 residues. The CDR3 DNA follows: TGTGCCAGCAGGGACAGGAGCGCCGAGGAAAAACTGTTTTTT. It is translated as CASRDRSAEEKLFF.

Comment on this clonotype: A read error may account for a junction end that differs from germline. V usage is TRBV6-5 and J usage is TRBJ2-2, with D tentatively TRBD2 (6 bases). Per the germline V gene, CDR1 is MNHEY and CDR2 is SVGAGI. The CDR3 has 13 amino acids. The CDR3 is CASIAVNTGELLF. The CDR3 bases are TGTGCCAGCATAGCGGTGAACACCGGGGAGCTGCTTTTT.

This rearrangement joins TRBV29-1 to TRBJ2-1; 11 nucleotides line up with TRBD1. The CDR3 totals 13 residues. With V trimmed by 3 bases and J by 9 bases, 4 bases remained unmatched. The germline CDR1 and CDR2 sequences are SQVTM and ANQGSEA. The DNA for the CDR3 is TGCAGCGTTGACACCGGGACAGGGGGTGAGCAGTTCTTC. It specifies CSVDTGTGGEQFF.